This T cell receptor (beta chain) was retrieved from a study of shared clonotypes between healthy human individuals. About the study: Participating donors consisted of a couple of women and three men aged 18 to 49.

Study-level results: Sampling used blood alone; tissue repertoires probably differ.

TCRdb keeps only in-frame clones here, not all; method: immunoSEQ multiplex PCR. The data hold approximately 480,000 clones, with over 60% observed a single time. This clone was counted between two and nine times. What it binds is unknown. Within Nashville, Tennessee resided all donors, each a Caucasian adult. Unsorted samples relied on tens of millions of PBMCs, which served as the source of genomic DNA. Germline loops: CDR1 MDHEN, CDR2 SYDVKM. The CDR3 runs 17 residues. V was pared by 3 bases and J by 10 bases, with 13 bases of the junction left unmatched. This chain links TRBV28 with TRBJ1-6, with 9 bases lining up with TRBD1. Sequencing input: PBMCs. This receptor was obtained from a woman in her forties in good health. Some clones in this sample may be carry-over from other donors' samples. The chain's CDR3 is CASSLWLGTGQGSPLHF. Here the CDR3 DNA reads TGTGCCAGCAGTTTGTGGCTCGGGACAGGGCAGGGCTCACCCCTCCACTTT.